The 27 T cell receptor beta chains reported below all come from one sample, sequenced in a study of T-cell reconstitution after alpha-beta-depleted transplantation in children. The TCRbeta library was prepared with unique molecular identifiers. TCRdb passed the PCR reads through MiXCR, listing each CDR3 protein once. The data contain some 200,000 distinct CDR3 sequences, about 6% of them singletons. This specimen was PBMCs, taken before TCRalphabeta/CD19-depleted stem cell transplant. The receptor source for this set is a girl under three years old with combined immunodeficiency, due to receive a stem cell transplant.

This clonotype was detected many times. A junction end diverges from the germline sequence, so it may reflect a read error. The chain employs TRBV19 and TRBJ2-7; D is unclear. The CDR3 sequence is 14 residues long. Germline assignment: CDR1 LNHDA and CDR2 SQIVND (reference sequence). The CDR3 is CASSLDPNSYEQYF. As DNA, the CDR3 is TGTGCCAGTAGTCTAGACCCTAACTCCTACGAGCAGTACTTC.

Ten or more counts support this clonotype. The J gene is TRBJ2-5, the V gene TRBV7-2; 7 bases map to TRBD1. There are 15 residues in the CDR3. Trimming took 5 bases from V and 0 from J; bases not matched to a gene: 6. Germline V lookup: CDR1 SGHTA, CDR2 FQGNSA. CDR3 sequence: CASSRTTGDQETQYF. The CDR3 DNA is TGTGCCAGCAGCCGGACAACAGGGGACCAAGAGACCCAGTACTTC.

This clonotype was recorded at least ten times. This chain connects TRBV5-8 to TRBJ1-6; perhaps TRBD1 as D (6 bases). V was shortened by 4 bases and J by 13 bases, with 24 bases between the two germline ends. Germline CDR1 and CDR2: SGHTS and YDEGEE. The CDR3 consists of 16 residues. This CDR3 is CASSPPNRVRGSPLHF. The CDR3 DNA is TGTGCCAGCAGCCCCCCGAACAGGGTCCGCGGGAGTCCCCTCCACTTT.

The table lists this clonotype with many counts. CDR3 DNA sequence: TGCGCCAGCAGCCAGGTGGTAGCGGGAGTAACCACACACAATGAGCAGTTCTTC. This codes for CASSQVVAGVTTHNEQFF. J is TRBJ2-1 and V is TRBV4-1, with TRBD2 identical over 9 bases. J gave up 5 bases and V 3 bases, and 14 bases lay outside the gene matches. There are 18 residues in the CDR3. CDR1 MGHRA and CDR2 YSYEKL come from the germline V gene.

In this sample, this clonotype turned up a few times. CDR3 bases: TGTGCCAGCAGCTTAGTGGGACTTGGGGAGACCCAGTACTTC. Amino acid sequence: CASSLVGLGETQYF. V gene TRBV7-9 combines with J gene TRBJ2-5; D perhaps matches TRBD2 (6 bases). This CDR3 contains 14 residues. V was cut by 1 base and J by 5 bases, with 11 bases left in between. Germline V lookup: CDR1 SEHNR, CDR2 FQNEAQ (reference sequence).

This clonotype was detected many times. The chain has TRBV10-3 and TRBJ2-1; maybe TRBD1 (8 bases). Germline CDR1 ENHRY, CDR2 SYGVKD. The ends were cut back, 0 bases at V and 5 bases at J, with 14 bases in the middle. The CDR3 covers 16 residues. For the CDR3, the DNA is TGTGCCATCAGTGAGTCGACAGGGGCGGGGGACAATGAGCAGTTCTTC. Residues: CAISESTGAGDNEQFF.

This clonotype was detected many times. The CDR3 spells CSVEDLAGYTDTQYF. The DNA of the CDR3 is TGCAGCGTTGAAGATCTAGCGGGTTACACAGATACGCAGTATTTT. The chain joins TRBV29-1 to TRBJ2-3; 8 nucleotides line up with TRBD2. The CDR3 consists of 15 residues. V lost 0 bases and J lost 2; bases outside the gene matches: 4. Germline V gene sequence: CDR1 SQVTM, CDR2 ANQGSEA.

This clonotype was observed at least ten times. The gene calls are TRBV13 and TRBJ2-1, with 12 bases identical to TRBD1. Germline-derived CDR1 and CDR2 are PRHDT and FYEKMQ (reference sequence). The CDR3 extends over 15 amino acids. V dropped 6 bases and J dropped 7; count of bases not matched to a gene: 7. CDR3 amino acids: CASRTGTGGRNEQFF. The CDR3, as DNA: TGTGCCAGCAGGACCGGGACAGGGGGCCGTAATGAGCAGTTCTTC. The variable domain in full, with the rest retrieved from reference TRBV13 and TRBJ2-1, is AAGVIQSPRHLIKEKRETATLKCYPIPRHDTVYWYQQGPGQDPQFLISFYEKMQSDKGSIPDRFSAQQFSDYHSELNMSSLELGDSALYFCASRTGTGGRNEQFFGPGTRLTVL.

This clonotype was picked up many times. The chain has TRBV12-3 or TRBV12-4 and TRBJ2-3; the D is unclear. CDR3 size: 13 residues. V lost 7 bases and J lost 7, with 15 bases in between. The CDR3 sequence is CASIPSAENTQYF. The CDR3 coding sequence is TGTGCCAGCATTCCTTCGGCTGAGAATACGCAGTATTTT.

This clonotype was seen more than once but under ten times. The chain couples TRBV20-1 to TRBJ2-1; the D gene could be TRBD1 or TRBD2 (6 bases each). V was clipped by 1 base and J by 7 bases, with 20 bases between them. CDR1 and CDR2 (germline): DFQATT, SNEGSKA (reference sequence). The CDR3 loop spans 16 amino acids. The CDR3 sequence is CSARGREGGQVNEQFF. DNA of the CDR3: TGCAGTGCTAGAGGTCGTGAGGGGGGCCAGGTAAATGAGCAGTTCTTC.

This clonotype has ten or more counts. The V and J genes are TRBV7-9 and TRBJ2-7; D possibly corresponds to TRBD2 (5 bases). The CDR3 is made up of 16 amino acids. From germline, CDR1 is SEHNR and CDR2 FQNEAQ (reference sequence). V was shortened by 1 base and J by 6 bases, with 19 bases between the two germline ends. The CDR3 DNA sequence: TGTGCCAGCAGCTTAGTTGCGGGTCGAAGGATGGGCGAGCAGTACTTC. This gives the protein CASSLVAGRRMGEQYF.

This clonotype was observed at least ten times. The gene calls are TRBV29-1 and TRBJ1-2, with D possibly matching TRBD1 (5 bases). Germline V gene lookup returns CDR1 SQVTM and CDR2 ANQGSEA. The germline V and J ends were trimmed by 4 bases and 8 bases, with 14 bases remaining between them. CDR3 length: 12 amino acids. This chain's CDR3 is CSVVEGPGGYTF. The CDR3 nucleotides are TGCAGCGTTGTCGAGGGGCCCGGGGGCTACACCTTC.

This clonotype was picked up many times. The chain employs TRBV4-3 and TRBJ2-3; 12 bases line up with TRBD2. The CDR3 consists of 15 residues. The junction had 4 bases not matched to a gene; V was cut back by 3 bases and J by 6 bases. The germline V gene has CDR1 LGHNA and CDR2 YSLEER. DNA of the CDR3: TGCGCCAGCAGCCAGACCGGGACTAGCGGGGATACGCAGTATTTT. Its protein product is CASSQTGTSGDTQYF.

On this clonotype itself: Being one base from a much bigger clone, this may be a read error. The chain employs TRBV6-5 and TRBJ2-2; TRBD2 aligns across 7 bases. This CDR3 has 14 amino acids. The V gene's germline CDR1 is MNHEY and CDR2 SVGAGI. The CDR3 DNA sequence: TGTGCCAGCGGTTACGGGGGGAGAACCGGGGAGCTGTTTTTT. This sequence encodes CASGYGGRTGELFF.

This clonotype was counted at least ten times. This chain uses TRBV27 with TRBJ2-1; D tentatively fits TRBD1 or TRBD2 (6 bases each). Germline V gene lookup returns CDR1 MNHEY and CDR2 SMNVEV (reference sequence). This CDR3 has 15 amino acids. Trimming pared 0 bases from V and 5 bases from J, leaving 11 bases between. This chain's CDR3 is CASSLSWGADNEQFF. CDR3 nucleotide sequence: TGTGCCAGCAGTTTATCATGGGGGGCCGACAATGAGCAGTTCTTC.

The chain is built from TRBV5-1 and TRBJ2-7, with D perhaps matching TRBD1 or TRBD2 (5 bases each). V lost 7 bases to trimming and J lost 0 bases, with 14 bases between them. CDR1 is SGHRS and CDR2 is YFSETQ in the germline V gene. The CDR3 contains 14 residues. Here the CDR3 DNA reads TGCGCCAGCGGCCCGGGACGAGCCTCCTACGAGCAGTACTTC. Translating gives CASGPGRASYEQYF.

This clonotype appeared many times. The rearrangement uses TRBV3-1 and TRBJ2-1; D unclear. This CDR3 region has 12 residues. Deletions cut 3 bases from V and 13 bases from J, with 13 bases between. Germline loops: CDR1 LGHDT, CDR2 YNNKEL (reference sequence). CDR3 sequence reads: CASSQGGPNQFF. The DNA of the CDR3 is TGTGCCAGCAGCCAGGGTGGTCCAAATCAGTTCTTC.

This clonotype was observed many times. The chain combines TRBV3-1 with TRBJ2-1, with TRBD2 as a possible D gene (5 bases). The V gene lost 0 bases and the J gene lost 3 bases, with 18 bases spanning the gap. This CDR3 comprises 18 residues. Germline V gene data show CDR1 as LGHDT and CDR2 as YNNKEL (reference sequence). CDR3 sequence: CASSQDLRGWALYNEQFF. The CDR3 DNA sequence: TGTGCCAGCAGCCAAGATCTACGAGGGTGGGCCCTCTACAATGAGCAGTTCTTC.

There are many counts of this clonotype. The J gene is TRBJ1-6, the V gene TRBV24-1; D unresolved. Trimming left V 4 bases short and J 9 bases short, with 27 bases between. CDR3 length: 19 amino acids. Germline CDR1 KGHDR, CDR2 SFDVKD. CDR3 protein: CATSDSGRNRPVKASPLHF. DNA for the CDR3: TGTGCCACCAGTGACTCCGGGAGAAATCGCCCTGTAAAAGCTTCACCCCTCCACTTT.

This clonotype was seen many times. The junction departs from germline at one end; a sequencing error may be responsible. V is TRBV20-1 and J is TRBJ2-3, with D maybe TRBD2 (5 bases). Germline values: CDR1 DFQATT, CDR2 SNEGSKA (reference sequence). The CDR3 length is 12 residues. CDR3 sequence reads: CSARDYTDTQYF. CDR3 nucleotides: TGCAGTGCCAGAGACTACACAGATACGCAGTATTTT.

About this clonotype itself: This could be a read error, since a much larger clone is one nucleotide away. V usage is TRBV20-1 and J usage is TRBJ2-3; D gene uncertain. Germline CDR1 and CDR2: DFQATT and SNEGSKA (reference sequence). The CDR3 covers 16 residues. Written as DNA, the CDR3 is TGCAGTGCTAGATTGGACGGGCTGGTGGGCACAGATACGGAGTATTTT. As protein: CSARLDGLVGTDTEYF.

This clonotype came up many times. The chain joins TRBV6-5 to TRBJ1-4; TRBD1 is a possible D gene (5 bases). Trimming shortened V by 3 bases and J by 3 bases, and 8 bases separated the two germline ends. The CDR3 spans 14 residues. CDR1 and CDR2 (germline): MNHEY, SVGAGI. CDR3 region: CASSYGAANEKLFF. In DNA form, the CDR3 reads TGTGCCAGCAGTTATGGGGCGGCTAATGAAAAACTGTTTTTT.

J is TRBJ2-1 and V is TRBV4-2, with a weak D call TRBD2 (5 bases). The germline V gene encodes CDR1 LGHNA and CDR2 YNFKEQ. Trimming shortened V by 10 bases and J by 1 base, and 17 bases separated the two germline ends. The CDR3 runs 15 residues. The CDR3 sequence is CAMGPEAVSYNEQFF. For the CDR3, the DNA is TGTGCCATGGGCCCGGAGGCCGTATCCTACAATGAGCAGTTCTTC.

In this sample, this clonotype turned up many times. This sequence joins TRBV29-1 and TRBJ2-2, with a possible D match to TRBD2 (6 bases). This CDR3 is built from 14 residues. V was clipped by 3 bases and J by 0 bases, with 8 bases between them. Germline lookup yields CDR1 SQVTM and CDR2 ANQGSEA. CDR3 bases: TGCAGCGTTGAGGAGGGAGCGAACACCGGGGAGCTGTTTTTT. Translating gives CSVEEGANTGELFF.

This clonotype was counted many times. The J gene is TRBJ2-1, the V gene TRBV12-3 or TRBV12-4, with D possibly being TRBD1 (5 bases). Between the trimmed V and J ends, which lost 0 bases and 4 bases, there was a span of 22 bases. The CDR3 is made up of 19 amino acids. CDR3: CASSLAHHTRRQYYNEQFF. CDR3 DNA sequence: TGTGCCAGCAGTTTAGCGCATCATACCCGTAGACAGTATTACAATGAGCAGTTCTTC.

The J gene is TRBJ2-1, the V gene TRBV29-1; 10 nucleotides line up with TRBD2. Losses at the gene ends were 2 bases for V and 2 bases for J; bases not matched to a gene: 15. The germline V gene has CDR1 SQVTM and CDR2 ANQGSEA. The CDR3 covers 19 residues. CDR3 nucleotide sequence: TGCAGCGTTGAAAGCCCCGGACTAGCGGACATCCTCCCCTACAATGAGCAGTTCTTC. It translates to CSVESPGLADILPYNEQFF.

At least ten counts were recorded for this clonotype. The chain is built from TRBV28 and TRBJ2-2; no firm D call. CDR1 MDHEN and CDR2 SYDVKM come from the germline V gene. Trimming took off 7 bases at V and 0 bases at J, with 12 bases between the two ends. This CDR3 contains 15 residues. The CDR3 DNA follows: TGTGCCAGCATCCCGGTCAGCCCGAACACCGGGGAGCTGTTTTTT. Translated, it gives CASIPVSPNTGELFF.